A single sample gave rise to the 11 T cell receptor beta chains below, sequenced in a study of shared clonotypes between healthy human individuals. Sequencing was performed with immunoSEQ multiplex PCR; in TCRdb, only in-frame clones are kept and a portion is missing. The sample holds approximately 1,500,000 clones, under 99% seen once. The sequencing input was naive CD4+ T cells sorted from blood. The subset denotes: CD45RA+ positively selected. The source of these receptors is a man aged 25-40 years in good health.

The chain employs TRBV19 and TRBJ1-4; D unresolved. The CDR3 is 15 amino acids. Trimming left V 6 bases short and J 0 bases short, with 11 bases between. Germline CDR1 LNHDA, CDR2 SQIVND (reference sequence). The CDR3 reads CASRNSPATNEKLFF. CDR3 bases: TGTGCCAGTAGAAACTCACCGGCAACTAATGAAAAACTGTTTTTT.

The chain couples TRBV5-4 to TRBJ1-1; D call uncertain. Germline V lookup: CDR1 SGHNT, CDR2 YYREEE (reference sequence). The ends were cut back, 4 bases at V and 3 bases at J, with 10 bases in the middle. The CDR3 is made up of 13 amino acids. CDR3 coding DNA: TGTGCCAGCAGCCCAAGTGGGGACACTGAAGCTTTCTTT. Translation gives CASSPSGDTEAFF.

The chain joins TRBV5-4 to TRBJ2-1, with TRBD2 as a possible D gene (5 bases). Trimming pared 4 bases from V and 3 bases from J, leaving 20 bases between. The V gene's germline CDR1 is SGHNT and CDR2 YYREEE (reference sequence). The CDR3 consists of 17 residues. CDR3 DNA sequence: TGTGCCAGCAGCCCGTGGGGAGAAATTGCCGACTACAATGAGCAGTTCTTC. Amino acids: CASSPWGEIADYNEQFF.

This clone was detected only once. The chain has TRBV19 and TRBJ2-2; TRBD2 matches 7 bases. The germline gives CDR1 LNHDA, CDR2 SQIVND (reference sequence). The length of the CDR3 is 16 residues. The V gene end was trimmed by 1 base and the J gene end by 2 bases; junction bases not matched to a gene: 4. The CDR3, as DNA: TGTGCCAGTAGTATAGTGGGAGGGGAAAACACCGGGGAGCTGTTTTTT. This encodes CASSIVGGENTGELFF.

This clone was picked up one time. CDR3 residues: CASSPLGTGANVLTF. For the CDR3, the DNA is TGTGCCAGCTCACCCTTGGGAACTGGGGCCAACGTCCTGACTTTC. The rearrangement links TRBV18 to TRBJ2-6; D ambiguous. From germline, CDR1 is KGHSH and CDR2 LQKENI. This CDR3 spans 15 amino acids. The V gene lost 3 bases and the J gene lost 2 bases, with 8 bases spanning the gap.

The chain combines TRBV28 with TRBJ2-7; no firm D call. V gave up 6 bases and J gave up 5 bases, with 8 bases separating them. CDR3 length: 11 residues. Germline V gene data show CDR1 as MDHEN and CDR2 as SYDVKM. The CDR3 sequence is CASRTTDEQYF. DNA for the CDR3: TGTGCCAGCAGGACGACTGACGAGCAGTACTTC.

Note on this clone: One end of the junction fails to match germline, which may point to a read error. The V call is TRBV7-7, the J call TRBJ2-6; the match to TRBD2 covers 11 bases. The germline gives CDR1 SSHAT, CDR2 FNYEAQ (reference sequence). The CDR3 runs 20 residues. CDR3 DNA: TGTGCTAGCAGCTCCCTGGCTAGCGGGAGGTTAATCTCTGGGGCCAACGTCCTGACTTTC. This translates into CASSSLASGRLISGANVLTF. The whole variable domain, remainder taken from reference TRBV7-7 and TRBJ2-6, is GAGVSQSPRYKVTKRGQDVTLRCDPISSHATLYWYQQALGQGPEFLTYFNYEAQPDKSGLPSDRFSAERPEGSISTLTIQRTEQRDSAMYRCASSSLASGRLISGANVLTFGAGSRLTVL.

V usage is TRBV5-1 and J usage is TRBJ2-3, with TRBD2 identical over 13 bases. The J segment lost 1 base and the V segment lost 4 bases, leaving 9 bases of the junction unmatched. Germline V lookup: CDR1 SGHRS, CDR2 YFSETQ. This CDR3 comprises 18 residues. CDR3 loop: CASSPYPGLAGGTDTQYF. CDR3 sequence (DNA): TGCGCCAGCAGCCCTTACCCTGGACTAGCGGGAGGCACAGATACGCAGTATTTT. The variable domain in full, with the rest retrieved from reference TRBV5-1 and TRBJ2-3, is KAGVTQTPRYLIKTRGQQVTLSCSPISGHRSVSWYQQTPGQGLQFLFEYFSETQRNKGNFPGRFSGRQFSNSRSEMNVSTLELGDSALYLCASSPYPGLAGGTDTQYFGPGTRLTVL.

The V and J genes are TRBV19 and TRBJ1-5, with 7 bases matching TRBD1. CDR1 is LNHDA, CDR2 SQIVND, per germline (reference sequence). With V trimmed by 3 bases and J by 5 bases, 7 bases remained unmatched. The CDR3 is 15 amino acids. Written as DNA, the CDR3 is TGTGCCAGTAGTATTTCAAGGGGGCTCGATCAGCCCCAGCATTTT. Encoded protein: CASSISRGLDQPQHF.

As for this clone: The same CDR3 can be traced to other DNA sequences in this sample. The rearrangement joins TRBV5-1 to TRBJ2-3; 7 bases align to TRBD1. Germline V lookup: CDR1 SGHRS, CDR2 YFSETQ. With 1 base clipped from V and 3 bases from J, the junction kept 2 bases outside the gene matches. The CDR3 loop spans 14 amino acids. The CDR3 DNA is TGCGCCAGCAGCTTGAACAGGGGAACAGATACGCAGTATTTT. Protein sequence: CASSLNRGTDTQYF.

The chain is built from TRBV5-4 and TRBJ2-7, with D maybe TRBD2 (6 bases). Looked up from germline, CDR1 is SGHNT and CDR2 is YYREEE (reference sequence). This CDR3 has 15 amino acids. V was cut by 4 bases and J by 0 bases, with 14 bases left in between. This CDR3 is CASSVTGTGSYEQYF. The CDR3 DNA follows: TGTGCCAGCAGCGTCACCGGGACTGGCTCCTACGAGCAGTACTTC.